This TCR beta chain comes out of a study of CD8 T cells in ankylosing spondylitis. V shed 6 bases and J 3 bases; nucleotides not matched to a gene: 7. CDR1 is DFQATT, CDR2 SNEGSKA, per germline (reference sequence). The CDR3 consists of 15 residues. General observations from the study: Matched ankylosing spondylitis synovial fluid reportedly contained a significantly enriched population of disease-linked clones.

Turning to this clonotype: Its antigen is not known.

Researchers built TCR beta libraries using quantitative 5'-RACE with molecular barcodes. TCRdb passed the 5' RACE reads through MiXCR, listing each CDR3 protein once. This table has about 260,000 distinct CDR3 sequences, around 19% appearing once. Sequencing used blood, either unsorted or a sorted T cell fraction (not recorded which). This receptor was obtained from a male donor with ankylosing spondylitis or in good health (not recorded which). The rearrangement uses TRBV20-1 and TRBJ2-3; 12 nucleotides agree with TRBD2. The CDR3 spells CSAAPSGGATDTQYF. CDR3 coding DNA: TGCAGTGCCGCACCTAGCGGGGGGGCGACAGATACGCAGTATTTT.